This passage covers 26 T cell receptor beta chains from one sample sequenced in a study of cytomegalovirus exposure and HLA in healthy donors. The PCR had 60 Vbeta and 13 Jbeta primers. Repertoires were generated with immunoSEQ multiplex PCR, while TCRdb's copy carries only in-frame clones and drops some. Here the sample spans approximately 120,000 clones, 75% to 85% being singletons. The sequencing sample was made of PBMCs. Receptors were obtained from a man aged 35 to 55 in good health and CMV-seronegative.

As regards this clone: The final CDR3 position lacks the conserved phenylalanine or tryptophan, pointing to a likely read error. This sequence joins TRBV14 and TRBJ1-2; the D gene is possibly TRBD1 (5 bases). The ends were cut back, 4 bases at V and 5 bases at J, with 14 bases in the middle. CDR3 length: 14 residues. Per germline, CDR1 SGHDN and CDR2 FVKESK. As DNA, the CDR3 is TGTGCCAGCAGCCGAAGGGACTCCCCATATGGCTACACCTCC. It encodes CASSRRDSPYGYTS.

This chain joins TRBV4-3 and TRBJ2-7; TRBD2 is a possible D gene (5 bases). V shed 1 base and J shed 3 bases, with 7 bases lying between them. Per the germline V gene, CDR1 is LGHNA and CDR2 is YSLEER. The CDR3 is 13 amino acids. The CDR3 sequence: CASSQGRIYEQYF. CDR3 sequence (DNA): TGCGCCAGCAGCCAAGGGAGGATCTACGAGCAGTACTTC.

This chain uses TRBV11-2 with TRBJ2-3; 12 nucleotides align to TRBD2. CDR3 length equals 18 residues. Germline CDR1 SGHAT, CDR2 FQNNGV. V gave up 1 base and J gave up 5 bases; unmatched junction bases: 10. Written as DNA, the CDR3 is TGTGCCAGCAGCTTAGTATTGGCTAGCGGGGGGGCCTTAGATACGCAGTATTTT. Its protein is CASSLVLASGGALDTQYF.

J is TRBJ1-2 and V is TRBV7-9; no firm D call. Germline-derived CDR1 and CDR2 are SEHNR and FQNEAQ (reference sequence). The CDR3 totals 14 residues. The V end lost 4 bases, the J end lost 6 bases, and 15 bases lay between the germline ends. The CDR3, as DNA: TGTGCCAGCAGCTCAGGTGCAGTGATCGATGGCTACACCTTC. As protein: CASSSGAVIDGYTF.

The chain carries TRBV7-9 and TRBJ1-2; D remains ambiguous. Germline V gene data show CDR1 as SEHNR and CDR2 as FQNEAQ (reference sequence). V was shortened by 5 bases and J by 4 bases, with 17 bases between the two germline ends. CDR3 length: 15 amino acids. The CDR3 is CASSRPDTAAYGYTF. For the CDR3, the DNA is TGTGCCAGCAGCCGGCCCGATACAGCTGCCTATGGCTACACCTTC.

This clone has only a few counts. This chain uses TRBV9 with TRBJ1-1; a weak D match, TRBD1 (5 bases). Germline assignment: CDR1 SGDLS and CDR2 YYNGEE. This CDR3 spans 19 amino acids. V lost 4 bases and J lost 5, with 30 bases in between. In DNA, the CDR3 is TGTGCCAGCAGCAACGCAAGACAGACTCAGGGTAGGAAAGGGACTGAAGCTTTCTTT. It encodes CASSNARQTQGRKGTEAFF.

The J gene is TRBJ1-1, the V gene TRBV7-2; no firm D call. Trimming left V 6 bases short and J 2 bases short, with 13 bases between. CDR1 SGHTA and CDR2 FQGNSA come from the germline V gene. The CDR3 has 14 amino acids. CDR3 in DNA: TGTGCCAGCAGAGCCGGGAGGCGCAACACTGAAGCTTTCTTT. It is translated as CASRAGRRNTEAFF.

The chain combines TRBV7-2 with TRBJ2-2; 7 nucleotides align to TRBD2. V gave up 5 bases and J gave up 5 bases; unmatched junction bases: 11. Germline loops: CDR1 SGHTA, CDR2 FQGNSA. The CDR3 spans 16 residues. The CDR3 here is CASSQPVLGGTGELFF. The CDR3 nucleotides are TGTGCCAGCAGCCAACCCGTCTTGGGGGGGACCGGGGAGCTGTTTTTT.

This chain links TRBV9 with TRBJ1-1; D gene uncertain. V was clipped by 3 bases and J by 4 bases, with 16 bases between them. Germline V lookup: CDR1 SGDLS, CDR2 YYNGEE. This CDR3 spans 15 amino acids. CDR3 protein: CASSGPDELITEAFF. CDR3 bases: TGTGCCAGCAGCGGCCCAGACGAACTAATCACTGAAGCTTTCTTT.

The CDR3 region has the DNA TGTGCCAGTAGCTACGGGACTGAAGCTTTCTTT. It codes for CASSYGTEAFF. This chain joins TRBV19 and TRBJ1-1; D not certain. Per germline, CDR1 LNHDA and CDR2 SQIVND (reference sequence). V lost 6 bases and J 5 bases, leaving 7 bases between the germline ends. This CDR3 has 11 residues. Using reference TRBV19 and TRBJ1-1 for the parts outside the CDR3, the full variable domain is DGGITQSPKYLFRKEGQNVTLSCEQNLNHDAMYWYRQDPGQGLRLIYYSQIVNDFQKGDIAEGYSVSREKKESFPLTVTSAQKNPTAFYLCASSYGTEAFFGQGTRLTVV.

J is TRBJ1-2 and V is TRBV6-6; weak D call: TRBD1 (6 bases). The CDR3 totals 15 residues. Germline V gene lookup returns CDR1 MNHNY and CDR2 SVGAGI (reference sequence). The germline V and J ends were trimmed by 5 bases and 0 bases, with 13 bases remaining between them. CDR3 loop: CASSTTSGANYGYTF. CDR3 coding DNA: TGTGCCAGCAGTACCACTTCAGGGGCTAACTATGGCTACACCTTC.

The chain couples TRBV5-4 to TRBJ1-1; 7 nucleotides align to TRBD1. CDR3 size: 14 residues. Germline V gene sequence: CDR1 SGHNT, CDR2 YYREEE (reference sequence). V shed 4 bases, J shed 6 bases, and the junction held 9 bases outside the gene matches. DNA for the CDR3: TGTGCCAGCAGCAGGGACAGCCGGGACCCTGAAGCTTTCTTT. As protein: CASSRDSRDPEAFF.

This rearrangement joins TRBV5-4 to TRBJ1-4; 9 nucleotides line up with TRBD1. Looked up from germline, CDR1 is SGHNT and CDR2 is YYREEE (reference sequence). V lost 3 bases, J lost 4 bases, and 7 bases stayed unmatched. This CDR3 is 16 amino acids long. CDR3 amino acids: CASSSYRGQDNEKLFF. The CDR3 DNA reads as TGTGCCAGCAGCTCATACAGGGGGCAGGATAATGAAAAACTGTTTTTT.

A few counts support this clone. The rearrangement uses TRBV30 and TRBJ1-2; tentative D call: TRBD1 (6 bases). Germline V gene sequence: CDR1 GTSNPN, CDR2 SVGIG (reference sequence). This CDR3 contains 15 residues. The ends were cut back, 5 bases at V and 0 bases at J, with 16 bases in the middle. The CDR3 region is CAWGLGGHSNYGYTF. The CDR3 DNA follows: TGTGCCTGGGGTTTAGGGGGACATTCTAACTATGGCTACACCTTC.

V gene TRBV5-4 combines with J gene TRBJ2-3; D perhaps matches TRBD2 (5 bases). Germline lookup yields CDR1 SGHNT and CDR2 YYREEE (reference sequence). This CDR3 is 14 amino acids long. The ends were cut back, 0 bases at V and 0 bases at J, with 5 bases in the middle. CDR3 in DNA: TGTGCCAGCAGCTTGGCGGGAAGCACAGATACGCAGTATTTT. Protein sequence: CASSLAGSTDTQYF.

The CDR3 coding sequence is TGTGCCAGCAGCCCGACAGGACCTTACGAGCAGTACTTC. Amino acids: CASSPTGPYEQYF. This chain joins TRBV4-2 and TRBJ2-7, with D possibly matching TRBD1 (6 bases). The CDR3 loop spans 13 amino acids. Germline V CDR1 and CDR2: LGHNA, YNFKEQ. Trimming took off 4 bases at V and 4 bases at J, with 11 bases between the two ends.

V usage is TRBV4-3 and J usage is TRBJ2-1; D is possibly TRBD2 (6 bases). The CDR3 is 14 residues long. Germline V gives CDR1 LGHNA, CDR2 YSLEER. V was shortened by 1 base and J by 6 bases, with 10 bases between the two germline ends. The CDR3 DNA follows: TGCGCCAGCAGCCAAGGGGGGGATGTCAATGAGCAGTTCTTC. Residues: CASSQGGDVNEQFF.

V usage is TRBV4-2 and J usage is TRBJ1-2; D might be TRBD1 (5 bases). Germline assignment: CDR1 LGHNA and CDR2 YNFKEQ. This CDR3 has 15 residues. V gave up 1 base and J gave up 8 bases, with 17 bases separating them. The CDR3 DNA reads as TGTGCCAGCAGCCAAGCAGGGAGGGGTACAGAGGGCTACACCTTC. Translating it yields CASSQAGRGTEGYTF.

The chain employs TRBV11-3 and TRBJ2-3; 10 nucleotides match TRBD2. V dropped 4 bases and J dropped 2; count of bases not matched to a gene: 12. There are 18 residues in the CDR3. Germline values: CDR1 SGHNT, CDR2 YENEEA. Written as DNA, the CDR3 is TGTGCCAGCAGCTACCCTGGAGGGCTAGCGGGGGACACAGATACGCAGTATTTT. It yields the protein CASSYPGGLAGDTDTQYF. Combining the CDR3 with reference TRBV11-3 and TRBJ2-3 gives the whole variable domain EAGVVQSPRYKIIEKKQPVAFWCNPISGHNTLYWYLQNLGQGPELLIRYENEEAVDDSQLPKDRFSAERLKGVDSTLKIQPAELGDSAVYLCASSYPGGLAGDTDTQYFGPGTRLTVL.

This clone was recorded once. This chain's CDR3 is CASRRREGQGYEQYF. The CDR3, as DNA: TGTGCCAGCAGGCGCAGAGAAGGACAGGGGTACGAGCAGTACTTC. This chain joins TRBV7-6 and TRBJ2-7; 9 positions agree with TRBD1. CDR1 is SGHVS, CDR2 FNYEAQ, per germline. Trimming removed 6 bases from V and 4 bases from J; junction bases left unmatched: 10. The CDR3 is 15 residues long.

The chain carries TRBV18 and TRBJ2-2, with TRBD2 matching over 12 bases. In germline, CDR1 is KGHSH, CDR2 LQKENI. V was pared by 6 bases and J by 2 bases, with 4 bases of the junction left unmatched. The CDR3 length is 16 residues. The CDR3 loop is CASSRTSGDNTGELFF. CDR3 nucleotide sequence: TGTGCCAGCTCGCGGACTAGCGGGGATAACACCGGGGAGCTGTTTTTT.

This rearrangement joins TRBV9 to TRBJ1-2; 8 bases fit TRBD1. This CDR3 region has 13 residues. Germline values: CDR1 SGDLS, CDR2 YYNGEE. V lost 8 bases to trimming and J lost 0 bases; unmatched junction nucleotides: 3. This CDR3 reads CASQGASNYGYTF. Written as DNA, the CDR3 is TGTGCCAGTCAGGGGGCTTCTAACTATGGCTACACCTTC.

J is TRBJ1-1 and V is TRBV5-6; D might be TRBD1 (5 bases). V was shortened by 4 bases and J by 0 bases, with 13 bases between the two germline ends. CDR1 and CDR2 (germline): SGHDT, YYEEEE. The CDR3 is made up of 15 amino acids. This CDR3 reads CASSRRQILNTEAFF. The CDR3 DNA follows: TGTGCCAGCAGCAGACGACAGATCCTGAACACTGAAGCTTTCTTT.

The chain combines TRBV2 with TRBJ1-4; tentative D call: TRBD1 (6 bases). Germline-derived CDR1 and CDR2 are SNHLY and FYNNEI. V lost 6 bases, J lost 11 bases, and 13 bases lay in between. The CDR3 contains 12 residues. This CDR3 reads CASRIQGGKLFF. DNA of the CDR3: TGTGCCAGCAGGATACAGGGAGGGAAACTGTTTTTT.

This sequence joins TRBV9 and TRBJ2-6, with D hard to call. Germline V CDR1 and CDR2: SGDLS, YYNGEE. CDR3 size: 16 residues. Trimming removed 3 bases from V and 2 bases from J, with 12 bases in between. CDR3 coding DNA: TGTGCCAGCAGCGCGAGCACTGTCCCTGGGGCCAACGTCCTGACTTTC. Its protein product is CASSASTVPGANVLTF.

For the CDR3, the DNA is TGTGCCAGTATGAGGTACGGGGGTGATCAGCCCCAGCATTTT. This codes for CASMRYGGDQPQHF. The chain has TRBV19 and TRBJ1-5; D may be TRBD1 (5 bases). V was shortened by 7 bases and J by 5 bases, with 15 bases between the two germline ends. There are 14 residues in the CDR3. Germline CDR1 LNHDA, CDR2 SQIVND (reference sequence).